The TCR beta chain under discussion was sequenced for a study of blood T cell repertoires in COVID-19. Overall study: Nucleic acid was either cDNA or gDNA, and it came from T cells, B-cell-depleted T cells, or PBMCs.

The data were produced by immunoSEQ multiplex PCR, yet TCRdb's version contains in-frame clones alone and is incomplete. The table shows about 350,000 clones, with roughly nine tenths occurring only once. The CDR3 consists of 12 residues. V was clipped by 5 bases and J by 5 bases, with 9 bases between them. Enrolment of Seattle patients took place during active infection, and they were followed longitudinally. The sequence came from an older woman with COVID-19, enrolled during active disease. J is TRBJ1-2 and V is TRBV12-3 or TRBV12-4; weak D call: TRBD1 (5 bases). The sequencing sample was made of peripheral blood. In nucleotides, the CDR3 is TGTGCCAGCAGTCCTGGACATTATGGCTACACCTTC. Amino acid sequence: CASSPGHYGYTF.